One and the same sample provided the 11 T cell receptor beta chains below, sequenced in a study of T cell repertoires in MIS-A myocarditis. This table comes from immunoSEQ multiplex PCR, and its TCRdb copy is limited to in-frame clones, with some not included. The data show about 6,000 clones, with nearly 80% seen just once and about three fifths held by the top ten. Sequenced input: interventricular septum heart tissue obtained at autopsy. These receptors all come from a man between 18 and 29 years old with fulminant myocarditis from multisystem inflammatory syndrome in adults (MIS-A) after COVID-19.

The CDR3 loop reads CASSEFYSGNTIYF. The CDR3 DNA follows: TGTGCCAGCAGTGAGTTTTACTCTGGAAACACCATATATTTT. The rearrangement links TRBV6-1 to TRBJ1-3; D unclear. Per germline, CDR1 MNHNS and CDR2 SASEGT. The ends were cut back, 3 bases at V and 0 bases at J, with 6 bases in the middle. The CDR3 is 14 residues long.

The chain is built from TRBV7-8 and TRBJ2-3; D is ambiguous. CDR1 is SGHVS, CDR2 FQNEAQ, per germline. The CDR3 runs to 16 residues. Trimming took off 4 bases at V and 2 bases at J, with 16 bases between the two ends. CDR3 sequence: CASSSRKGTDTDTQYF. The CDR3 DNA reads TGTGCCAGCAGCTCCCGGAAGGGCACCGACACAGATACGCAGTATTTT.

This clone was picked up a small number of times. The chain is built from TRBV27 and TRBJ2-7, with unresolved D. The CDR3 runs 12 residues. Germline V gene data show CDR1 as MNHEY and CDR2 as SMNVEV (reference sequence). Trimming shortened V by 6 bases and J by 0 bases, and 6 bases separated the two germline ends. As DNA, the CDR3 is TGTGCCAGCAGAGGTAGCTCCTACGAGCAGTACTTC. Translating gives CASRGSSYEQYF.

The CDR3 here is CASSPPGQNIQYF. The CDR3 bases are TGTGCCAGCTCACCACCGGGACAGAACATTCAGTACTTC. The chain couples TRBV18 to TRBJ2-4; 7 bases fit TRBD1. The CDR3 has 13 residues. Trimming at V came to 0 bases and at J to 7 bases, leaving 0 bases not matched to a gene. Per the germline V gene, CDR1 is KGHSH and CDR2 is LQKENI.

This chain joins TRBV27 and TRBJ2-5, with 8 bases that match TRBD1. Per the germline V gene, CDR1 is MNHEY and CDR2 is SMNVEV (reference sequence). This CDR3 comprises 16 residues. The V gene end was trimmed by 5 bases and the J gene end by 2 bases; junction bases not matched to a gene: 10. The CDR3 region is CASSPWGTGLQETQYF. Written as DNA, the CDR3 is TGTGCCAGCAGTCCTTGGGGGACAGGATTGCAAGAGACCCAGTACTTC.

V usage is TRBV7-2 and J usage is TRBJ1-4; 9 nucleotides line up with TRBD1. Losses at the gene ends were 3 bases for V and 8 bases for J; bases not matched to a gene: 13. Germline CDR1 is SGHTA and CDR2 is FQGNSA. The CDR3 runs 17 residues. Here the CDR3 DNA reads TGTGCCAGCAGCTTTCAATCTCCGGGACAGGGTTTCGAAAAACTGTTTTTT. It encodes CASSFQSPGQGFEKLFF.

This clone was counted once. This chain uses TRBV6-5 with TRBJ2-7, with D perhaps matching TRBD2 (5 bases). V gave up 8 bases and J gave up 4 bases, with 15 bases separating them. The CDR3 consists of 13 residues. Germline assignment: CDR1 MNHEY and CDR2 SVGAGI. The DNA for the CDR3 is TGTGCCAGCTCCGCTTCGGACTGGTACGAGCAGTACTTC. It yields the protein CASSASDWYEQYF.

The chain recombines TRBV18 with TRBJ1-1; the match to TRBD1 covers 8 bases. The CDR3 covers 16 residues. The V segment lost 5 bases and the J segment 1 base; nucleotides outside the gene matches: 9. The germline V gene has CDR1 KGHSH and CDR2 LQKENI. The CDR3 DNA reads TGTGCCAGCTCATCTCGCAGGGGGCGAACGAACACTGAAGCTTTCTTT. As protein: CASSSRRGRTNTEAFF.

The V gene is TRBV7-2, the J gene TRBJ2-2; D ambiguous. The CDR3 length is 12 residues. Germline lookup yields CDR1 SGHTA and CDR2 FQGNSA. V lost 5 bases, J lost 6 bases, and 7 bases lay in between. The CDR3 sequence is CASSPYAGELFF. The CDR3 coding sequence is TGTGCCAGCAGCCCCTATGCCGGGGAGCTGTTTTTT. Variable domain in full (rest from reference TRBV7-2 and TRBJ2-2): GAGVSQSPSNKVTEKGKDVELRCDPISGHTALYWYRQSLGQGLEFLIYFQGNSAPDKSGLPSDRFSAERTGGSVSTLTIQRTQQEDSAVYLCASSPYAGELFFGEGSRLTVL.

The V gene is TRBV27, the J gene TRBJ1-2; the D gene is possibly TRBD1 (6 bases). The CDR3 loop spans 15 amino acids. Germline values: CDR1 MNHEY, CDR2 SMNVEV (reference sequence). The germline V and J ends were trimmed by 4 bases and 4 bases, with 16 bases remaining between them. For the CDR3, the DNA is TGTGCCAGCAGTTCCTTATCGACAGGCGGCTATGGCTACACCTTC. This sequence encodes CASSSLSTGGYGYTF.

V is TRBV27 and J is TRBJ2-7, with D possibly matching TRBD1 (7 bases). Trimming took 7 bases from V and 6 from J, leaving 19 bases between them. This CDR3 has 14 residues. Germline loops: CDR1 MNHEY, CDR2 SMNVEV (reference sequence). For the CDR3, the DNA is TGTGCCAGCAAAAGGTCAGGGGGGCTCCGCGAGCAGTACTTC. Its translation is CASKRSGGLREQYF.